Described below is a single T cell receptor beta chain sequence and its context. Antigen unknown. TCRdb keeps only in-frame clones here, not all; method: immunoSEQ multiplex PCR. The sample yields 80,000 to 100,000 clones, roughly 81% seen once. The sample originates from a study of PD-1 blockade in classical Hodgkin lymphoma. Germline V gene lookup returns CDR1 MNHNS and CDR2 SASEGT. The CDR3 extends over 15 amino acids. V lost 6 bases and J 0 bases, leaving 12 bases between the germline ends. In every patient, relapse followed autologous stem cell transplantation, while exposure to brentuximab vedotin differed. Findings and caveats of the study: What drove the repertoire differences, possibly disease activity or prior therapy, has not been defined. The study reported lower baseline TCR diversity in newly diagnosed patients than in healthy donors. Complete responders showed a baseline diversity that resembled the diversity of newly diagnosed patients.

This rearrangement joins TRBV6-1 to TRBJ1-3; no firm D call. Source: peripheral blood mononuclear cells (PBMCs), taken before the second cycle of nivolumab. This TCR was sampled from a human donor with classical Hodgkin lymphoma. CDR3 sequence reads: CASRGSMSSGNTIYF. The CDR3 bases are TGTGCCAGCAGAGGGAGTATGAGCTCTGGAAACACCATATATTTT.